The sequence of this T cell receptor beta chain was determined in a study of metastatic and nonmetastatic thyroid tumors (dated by TCRdb to 2020 to 2022). At the level of the whole study: The researchers compared repertoires between peripheral blood samples and tumor or nodule tissue samples from patients with malignant or benign thyroid disease. Overall study results and their limits: In both blood and tumor samples, TCR beta diversity was reported to be significantly higher in malignant tumors than in benign nodules.

The CDR3 numbers 11 residues from cysteine through phenylalanine. Kept here is only the CDR3 DNA, which spans 33 bases and is read in frame from base 1. V gives up 3 bases and J gives up 5 bases, and the segment between their germline ends measures 4 bases. Preparation of the library involved PCR. Instrument used: Illumina HiSeq 4000. High-throughput sequencing was used to profile the TCR beta-chain CDR3 region of every patient. The published analysis was carried out like this. Drawing on CDR3 differences between clinicopathological groups, the researchers built a classifier meant to tell apart patients with distant-metastatic papillary thyroid cancer. Repertoire diversity was assessed with the Shannon index, and tumor-blood repertoire similarity with the Morisita-Horn index. TCRdb applied fastp at Q25 and MiXCR to the public reads, then kept only in-frame beta chains. These V and J calls derive from TCRdb rather than the authors' analysis. Present in this sample are under 20,000 clones, around 26% of which were seen just once. The ten largest make up under 15% of the sample.

This clone was seen at least ten times. Its antigen remains undetermined. No quality values exist for individual bases; no much larger clone is one base distant. No patient had received any treatment before thyroid surgery. Using T-cell receptor beta sequencing, the researchers looked back retrospectively at clinical samples from patients, gathered between about 2012 and 2019. The rearrangement joined TRBV12-3 or TRBV12-4 to TRBJ1-1, with the D gene too uncertain to name. The sequence came from a female donor with papillary thyroid cancer or a benign thyroid nodule (not recorded which). Some clones in this sample may be carry-over from other donors' samples. Sequencing used tumor tissue. The nucleotide sequence reads TGTGCCAGCAGTTTTGGGACTGAAGCTTTCTTT. Its translation reads: CASSFGTEAFF.